A single sample gave rise to the 23 T cell receptor beta chains below, sequenced in a study of cytomegalovirus exposure and HLA in healthy donors. The PCR contained 60 Vbeta and 13 Jbeta primers. Here immunoSEQ multiplex PCR was the method, and the copy in TCRdb shows in-frame clones only, minus some. The sample consists of 110,000 to 150,000 clones, 75% to 85% of them appearing once. The source material was PBMCs. The receptors were gathered from a man in his forties or fifties in good health and CMV-seronegative.

The chain has TRBV14 and TRBJ1-2; 10 bases are a match to TRBD1. V was clipped by 3 bases and J by 6 bases; unmatched bases: 7. The CDR3 is made up of 15 amino acids. Germline V gene lookup returns CDR1 SGHDN and CDR2 FVKESK. CDR3 sequence (DNA): TGTGCCAGCAGCCACAGACAGGGGGCTCAACATGGCTACACCTTC. This gives the protein CASSHRQGAQHGYTF.

Notes on this clone: Sequence at one end of the junction differs from germline and may be a read error. The sample has other DNA sequences that encode this CDR3 too. The chain recombines TRBV7-2 with TRBJ1-6; D might be TRBD1 (6 bases). Per the germline V gene, CDR1 is SGHTA and CDR2 is FQGNSA. This CDR3 has 15 residues. This CDR3 reads CASSFGTQFNSPLHF. The DNA of the CDR3 is TGTGCCAGCAGCTTCGGGACACAGTTTAATTCCCCCCTCCACTTT.

V and J are TRBV6-5 and TRBJ1-3, with TRBD1 as a possible D gene (5 bases). CDR3 length: 16 residues. V shed 4 bases and J shed 4 bases, with 17 bases lying between them. Germline V CDR1 and CDR2: MNHEY, SVGAGI. This chain's CDR3 is CASSWGGVAQGNTIYF. CDR3 sequence (DNA): TGTGCCAGCAGTTGGGGGGGGGTGGCGCAAGGAAACACCATATATTTT.

The chain employs TRBV6-6 and TRBJ2-2; D perhaps matches TRBD1 (5 bases). The CDR3 runs 15 residues. V shed 0 bases and J shed 0 bases, with 5 bases lying between them. Germline loops: CDR1 MNHNY, CDR2 SVGAGI (reference sequence). CDR3 protein: CASSYSTANTGELFF. CDR3 DNA sequence: TGTGCCAGCAGTTACTCGACAGCGAACACCGGGGAGCTGTTTTTT.

The V call is TRBV6-6, the J call TRBJ1-5, with 8 nucleotides matching TRBD1. The CDR3 is 14 residues long. Germline V CDR1 and CDR2: MNHNY, SVGAGI (reference sequence). Trimming removed 2 bases from V and 7 bases from J; junction bases left unmatched: 4. DNA of the CDR3: TGTGCCAGCAGTTACAAGACAGGGGTGCAGCCCCAGCATTTT. As protein: CASSYKTGVQPQHF.

The chain carries TRBV11-2 and TRBJ1-5; 10 nucleotides match TRBD1. The V gene's germline CDR1 is SGHAT and CDR2 FQNNGV. The CDR3 contains 15 residues. V shed 5 bases, J shed 5 bases, and the junction held 6 bases outside the gene matches. The CDR3 sequence: CASSLGQGSYQPQHF. The CDR3 nucleotides read TGTGCCAGCAGCCTGGGACAGGGGTCTTATCAGCCCCAGCATTTT. Full variable domain (remainder filled in from reference TRBV11-2 and TRBJ1-5): EAGVAQSPRYKIIEKRQSVAFWCNPISGHATLYWYQQILGQGPKLLIQFQNNGVVDDSQLPKDRFSAERLKGVDSTLKIQPAKLEDSAVYLCASSLGQGSYQPQHFGDGTRLSIL.

This clone occurred a few times. V gene TRBV6-5 combines with J gene TRBJ2-7; 8 bases agree with TRBD1. With 6 bases clipped from V and 6 bases from J, the junction kept 10 bases outside the gene matches. Germline values: CDR1 MNHEY, CDR2 SVGAGI. This CDR3 spans 14 amino acids. Here the CDR3 DNA reads TGTGCCAGCAGGAAGACAGGGGCCATCCGCGAGCAGTACTTC. Its protein product is CASRKTGAIREQYF.

This clone came up once. The chain combines TRBV6-5 with TRBJ1-1; TRBD1 matches at 8 bases. Germline CDR1 and CDR2: MNHEY and SVGAGI. The J segment lost 1 base and the V segment lost 4 bases, leaving 8 bases of the junction unmatched. CDR3 size: 16 residues. The CDR3 loop reads CASSFFSTGENTEAFF. The CDR3 DNA reads as TGTGCCAGCAGTTTCTTTTCGACAGGGGAGAACACTGAAGCTTTCTTT.

This clone appeared a few times. This chain joins TRBV4-1 and TRBJ1-5; D gene unclear. The CDR3 runs to 15 residues. Looked up from germline, CDR1 is MGHRA and CDR2 is YSYEKL. V was shortened by 1 base and J by 0 bases, with 7 bases between the two germline ends. DNA for the CDR3: TGCGCCAGCAGCCAAGTGTCAGATAGCAATCAGCCCCAGCATTTT. Translated: CASSQVSDSNQPQHF.

The J gene is TRBJ1-5, the V gene TRBV7-9; TRBD1 might be the D (5 bases). This CDR3 comprises 15 residues. Trimming stripped 1 base from V and 2 bases from J, with 9 bases between. Germline-derived CDR1 and CDR2 are SEHNR and FQNEAQ (reference sequence). The CDR3 sequence: CASSLEGMGNQPQHF. CDR3 DNA sequence: TGTGCCAGCAGCTTAGAGGGGATGGGCAATCAGCCCCAGCATTTT.

V and J are TRBV10-1 and TRBJ1-1; TRBD1 matches at 7 bases. This CDR3 has 14 residues. V lost 6 bases and J lost 0; bases outside the gene matches: 4. CDR1 WNHNN and CDR2 SYGVQD come from the germline V gene (reference sequence). This chain's CDR3 is CASSEQGMNTEAFF. In DNA, the CDR3 is TGCGCCAGCAGCGAACAGGGGATGAACACTGAAGCTTTCTTT.

The chain joins TRBV7-2 to TRBJ1-5; 9 positions agree with TRBD1. The CDR3 consists of 15 residues. CDR1 and CDR2 from the germline V gene are SGHTA and FQGNSA. V shed 1 base and J 6 bases; nucleotides not matched to a gene: 4. CDR3 bases: TGTGCCAGCAGCTTAGTGACAGGGGGTAGTCAGCCCCAGCATTTT. Protein sequence: CASSLVTGGSQPQHF.

The chain recombines TRBV29-1 with TRBJ1-1; a weak D match, TRBD1 (5 bases). The germline gives CDR1 SQVTM, CDR2 ANQGSEA. The CDR3 is 14 residues long. The V gene lost 5 bases and the J gene lost 0 bases, with 13 bases spanning the gap. CDR3 residues: CSVSVTGMNTEAFF. The CDR3 nucleotides are TGCAGCGTTTCCGTAACAGGAATGAACACTGAAGCTTTCTTT.

The chain has TRBV9 and TRBJ1-3; 7 nucleotides align to TRBD1. J gave up 0 bases and V 4 bases, and 7 bases lay outside the gene matches. The CDR3 is made up of 16 amino acids. Germline assignment: CDR1 SGDLS and CDR2 YYNGEE. The CDR3, as DNA: TGTGCCAGCAGCAGGAACAGGGGCCTCTCTGGAAACACCATATATTTT. Translated: CASSRNRGLSGNTIYF.

In its sample, this clone was seen a few times. The chain carries TRBV5-5 and TRBJ1-1; 10 nucleotides align to TRBD1. Germline loops: CDR1 SGHKS, CDR2 YYEKEE (reference sequence). CDR3 length: 18 residues. The V gene end was trimmed by 4 bases and the J gene end by 4 bases; junction bases not matched to a gene: 16. DNA for the CDR3: TGTGCCAGCAGCCGTGCCGGGACAGGGGCCTCGGTGAGCACTGAAGCTTTCTTT. Its translation is CASSRAGTGASVSTEAFF.

This sequence joins TRBV6-5 and TRBJ1-6; 7 nucleotides line up with TRBD1. Germline V gene sequence: CDR1 MNHEY, CDR2 SVGAGI. This CDR3 has 14 residues. The ends lost 7 bases at V and 6 bases at J; junction bases unmatched: 6. CDR3 in DNA: TGTGCCAGCACCCTGGGACAGCTTAATTCACCCCTCCACTTT. Translated: CASTLGQLNSPLHF.

The chain is built from TRBV9 and TRBJ1-2; D unresolved. The CDR3 totals 15 residues. From germline, CDR1 is SGDLS and CDR2 YYNGEE. Trimming cost V 3 bases and J 8 bases, with 20 bases left between them. CDR3 DNA: TGTGCCAGCAGCGCCGCCCCGACGGAGCCCGAGGGCTACACCTTC. It is translated as CASSAAPTEPEGYTF. Full variable domain (missing parts from reference TRBV9 and TRBJ1-2): DSGVTQTPKHLITATGQRVTLRCSPRSGDLSVYWYQQSLDQGLQFLIQYYNGEERAKGNILERFSAQQFPDLHSELNLSSLELGDSALYFCASSAAPTEPEGYTFGSGTRLTVV.

The J gene is TRBJ1-6, the V gene TRBV9; D perhaps matches TRBD1 (6 bases). The CDR3 runs 15 residues. In germline, CDR1 is SGDLS, CDR2 YYNGEE. Trimming shortened V by 5 bases and J by 9 bases, and 18 bases separated the two germline ends. The CDR3: CASRRGGTSSSPLHF. CDR3 DNA: TGTGCCAGCAGAAGGGGGGGGACTTCATCTTCACCCCTCCACTTT.

Regarding this clone: At the DNA level, this CDR3 is encoded by other sequences in the same sample as well. The CDR3, as DNA: TGTGCCAGCAGTCCCCGACAGGGCAATCAGCCCCAGCATTTT. Translated, it gives CASSPRQGNQPQHF. The J gene is TRBJ1-5, the V gene TRBV27, with D possibly being TRBD1 (6 bases). CDR1 and CDR2 (germline): MNHEY, SMNVEV (reference sequence). The CDR3 spans 14 residues. Trimming pared 5 bases from V and 2 bases from J, leaving 10 bases between.

The chain uses TRBV11-2 and TRBJ1-1; 8 positions agree with TRBD1. Germline CDR1 reads SGHAT; CDR2 reads FQNNGV. This CDR3 is 14 amino acids long. With V trimmed by 6 bases and J by 4 bases, 7 bases remained unmatched. CDR3 DNA: TGTGCCAGCAGTCAATACACAGGGGGCACTGAAGCTTTCTTT. Its translation: CASSQYTGGTEAFF. Variable domain in full (rest from reference TRBV11-2 and TRBJ1-1): EAGVAQSPRYKIIEKRQSVAFWCNPISGHATLYWYQQILGQGPKLLIQFQNNGVVDDSQLPKDRFSAERLKGVDSTLKIQPAKLEDSAVYLCASSQYTGGTEAFFGQGTRLTVV.

The chain has TRBV6-5 and TRBJ1-2; D gene ambiguous. The CDR3 extends over 13 amino acids. CDR1 is MNHEY and CDR2 is SVGAGI in the germline V gene. V was trimmed by 6 bases and J by 0 bases, leaving 8 bases between them. In DNA, the CDR3 is TGTGCCAGCAGCCGTTCCCCTAACTATGGCTACACCTTC. It codes for CASSRSPNYGYTF.

The CDR3 loop reads CASSQDRGWGYTF. DNA for the CDR3: TGTGCCAGCAGCCAGGACAGGGGCTGGGGCTACACCTTC. The chain recombines TRBV5-4 with TRBJ1-2; 9 bases are shared with TRBD1. This CDR3 is 13 amino acids long. CDR1 is SGHNT, CDR2 YYREEE, per germline (reference sequence). V lost 4 bases and J lost 8; bases outside the gene matches: 6.

The chain carries TRBV6-5 and TRBJ1-5, with TRBD1 matching 10 bases. Germline CDR1 reads MNHEY; CDR2 reads SVGAGI. The junction had 5 bases not matched to a gene; V was cut back by 5 bases and J by 7 bases. This CDR3 has 14 amino acids. The CDR3 loop is CASSPGTGAQPQHF. The CDR3 nucleotides read TGTGCCAGCAGTCCCGGGACAGGGGCGCAGCCCCAGCATTTT.